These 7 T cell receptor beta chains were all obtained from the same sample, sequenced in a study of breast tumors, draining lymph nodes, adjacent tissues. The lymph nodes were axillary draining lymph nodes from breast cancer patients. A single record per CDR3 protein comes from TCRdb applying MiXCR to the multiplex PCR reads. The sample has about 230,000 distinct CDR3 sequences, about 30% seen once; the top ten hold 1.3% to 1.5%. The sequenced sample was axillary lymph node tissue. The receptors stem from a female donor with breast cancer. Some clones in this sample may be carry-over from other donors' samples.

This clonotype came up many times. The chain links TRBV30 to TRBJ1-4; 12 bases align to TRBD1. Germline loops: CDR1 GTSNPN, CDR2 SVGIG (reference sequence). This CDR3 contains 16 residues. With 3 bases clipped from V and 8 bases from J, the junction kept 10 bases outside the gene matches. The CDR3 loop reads CAWSRGQGALDEKLFF. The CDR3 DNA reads TGTGCCTGGAGCAGGGGACAGGGGGCTTTAGACGAAAAACTGTTTTTT.

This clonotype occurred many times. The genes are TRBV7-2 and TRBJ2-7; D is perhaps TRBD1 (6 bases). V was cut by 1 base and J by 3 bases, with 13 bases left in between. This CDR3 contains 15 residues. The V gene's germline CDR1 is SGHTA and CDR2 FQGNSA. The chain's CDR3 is CASSLGGRGLYEQYF. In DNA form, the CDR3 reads TGTGCCAGCAGCTTAGGTGGCAGGGGCCTCTACGAGCAGTACTTC.

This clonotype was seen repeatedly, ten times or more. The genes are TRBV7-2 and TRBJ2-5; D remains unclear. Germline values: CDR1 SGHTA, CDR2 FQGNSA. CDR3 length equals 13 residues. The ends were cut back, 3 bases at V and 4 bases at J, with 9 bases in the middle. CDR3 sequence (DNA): TGTGCCAGCAGCTTCCGGAATACAGAGACCCAGTACTTC. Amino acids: CASSFRNTETQYF. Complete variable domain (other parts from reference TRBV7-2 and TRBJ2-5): GAGVSQSPSNKVTEKGKDVELRCDPISGHTALYWYRQSLGQGLEFLIYFQGNSAPDKSGLPSDRFSAERTGGSVSTLTIQRTQQEDSAVYLCASSFRNTETQYFGPGTRLLVL.

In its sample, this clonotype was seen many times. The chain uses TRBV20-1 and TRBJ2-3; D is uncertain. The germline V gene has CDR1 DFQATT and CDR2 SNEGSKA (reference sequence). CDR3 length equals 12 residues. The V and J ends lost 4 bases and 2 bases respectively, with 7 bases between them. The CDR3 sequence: CSATLLTDTQYF. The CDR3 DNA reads TGCAGTGCTACTCTCCTCACAGATACGCAGTATTTT.

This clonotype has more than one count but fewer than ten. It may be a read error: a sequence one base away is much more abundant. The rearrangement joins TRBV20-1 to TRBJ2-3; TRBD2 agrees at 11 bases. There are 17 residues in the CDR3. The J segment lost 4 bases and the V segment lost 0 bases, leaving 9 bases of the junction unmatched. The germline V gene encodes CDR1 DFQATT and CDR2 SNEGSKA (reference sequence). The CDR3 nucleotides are TGCAGTGCTAGAGATAGCGGGAGGGCTACGGTCGCAGATACGCAGTATTTT. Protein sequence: CSARDSGRATVADTQYF.

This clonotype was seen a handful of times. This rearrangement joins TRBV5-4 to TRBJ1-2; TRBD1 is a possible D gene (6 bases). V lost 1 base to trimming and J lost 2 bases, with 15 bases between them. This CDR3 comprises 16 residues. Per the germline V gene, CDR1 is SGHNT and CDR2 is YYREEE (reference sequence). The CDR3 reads CASSLFPNQGNYGYTF. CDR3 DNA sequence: TGTGCCAGCAGCTTGTTTCCAAACCAGGGGAACTATGGCTACACCTTC.

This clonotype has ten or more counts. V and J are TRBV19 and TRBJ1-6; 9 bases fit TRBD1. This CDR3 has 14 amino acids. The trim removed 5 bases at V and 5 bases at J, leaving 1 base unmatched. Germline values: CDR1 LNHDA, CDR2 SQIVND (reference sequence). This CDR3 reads CASSGTGNNSPLHF. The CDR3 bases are TGTGCCAGTAGTGGGACAGGGAATAATTCACCCCTCCACTTT.